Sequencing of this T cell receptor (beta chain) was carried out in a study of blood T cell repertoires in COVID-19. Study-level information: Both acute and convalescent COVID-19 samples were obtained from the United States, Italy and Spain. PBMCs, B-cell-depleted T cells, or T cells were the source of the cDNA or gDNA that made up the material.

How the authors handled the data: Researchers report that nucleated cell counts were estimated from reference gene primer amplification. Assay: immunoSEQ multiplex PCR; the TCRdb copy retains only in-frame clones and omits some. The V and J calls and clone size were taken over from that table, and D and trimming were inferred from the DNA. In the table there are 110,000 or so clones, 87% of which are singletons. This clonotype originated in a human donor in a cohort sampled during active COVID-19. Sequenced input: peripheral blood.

CDR3 loop: CASSRTGENTEAFF. The CDR3 nucleotides read TGTGCCAGCAGCAGGACAGGGGAGAACACTGAAGCTTTCTTT. The chain employs TRBV6-2 or TRBV6-3 and TRBJ1-1, with 9 bases that match TRBD1. CDR3 length equals 14 residues. V shed 6 bases, J shed 1 base, and the junction held 3 bases outside the gene matches. Germline V lookup: CDR1 MNHEY, CDR2 SVGEGT.